These T cell receptor beta chains were read from a single sample in a study of T cell responses to AZD1222 COVID-19 vaccine. This table comes from immunoSEQ multiplex PCR, and its TCRdb copy is limited to in-frame clones, with some not included. The sample records 65,000 to 85,000 clones, 70% to 90% being singletons. Sequencing was performed on peripheral blood, taken 28 days after the second dose of the MenACWY control vaccine. The receptors were sampled from an adult who received the MenACWY meningococcal vaccine as a control. CDR3s include the opening cysteine and the closing phenylalanine or tryptophan. The order of the fields is CDR3 protein, J gene, CDR3 length, V gene.

CASSIGGRIYGYTF,TRBJ1-2,14,TRBV19
CASSLDNYGYTF,TRBJ1-2,12,TRBV9
CASSTIPLAGGYNEQFF,TRBJ2-1,17,TRBV4-3
CATSREVRDLGEQYF,TRBJ2-7,15,TRBV15
CASSQVGQLSNEQFF,TRBJ2-1,15,TRBV4-3
CAWTKAEYYEQYF,TRBJ2-7,13,TRBV30
CASSSPGGPDTQYF,TRBJ2-3,14,TRBV7-6
CAISESVEPGQPQHF,TRBJ1-5,15,TRBV10-3
CASTQPEDRAGNTIYF,TRBJ1-3,16,TRBV5-5
CATSERGNNQPQHF,TRBJ1-5,14,TRBV24-1
CASSLTAGVKKLFF,TRBJ1-4,14,TRBV5-6
CASTRMGQVGETQYF,TRBJ2-5,15,TRBV2
CASSSLTGSSYNSPLHF,TRBJ1-6,17,TRBV28
CASSPHGGQNSGANVLTF,TRBJ2-6,18,TRBV7-2
CASSLGGRVDYGYTF,TRBJ1-2,15,TRBV7-2
CASSLSTNYYEQYF,TRBJ2-7,14,TRBV27
CASSVEESRGEKLFF,TRBJ1-4,15,TRBV2
CASSLRGLQPQHF,TRBJ1-5,13,TRBV2
CASSVAREETQYF,TRBJ2-5,13,TRBV9
CASIPDRDTEAFF,TRBJ1-1,13,TRBV2
CASSQEIRGLGGGQGPQHF,TRBJ1-5,19,TRBV4-3
CASSSATPETQYF,TRBJ2-5,13,TRBV12-3/TRBV12-4
CASSYITDTQYF,TRBJ2-3,12,TRBV13
CASSDSRGQSTDTQYF,TRBJ2-3,16,TRBV6-4
CASSPGTASGANVLTF,TRBJ2-6,16,TRBV5-1
CASSRTASISGANVLTF,TRBJ2-6,17,TRBV5-8
CAWSVSGGAYEQFF,TRBJ2-1,14,TRBV30
CASSPGQGGTVNEKLFF,TRBJ1-4,17,TRBV5-8
CASSRTGGNTGELFF,TRBJ2-2,15,TRBV19
CASSFLNTEAFF,TRBJ1-1,12,TRBV7-9
CASSHEANYGYTF,TRBJ1-2,13,TRBV3-1/TRBV3-2
CASSLGSVVGSYGYTF,TRBJ1-2,16,TRBV5-5
CASSQERGGHEQYF,TRBJ2-7,14,TRBV3-1/TRBV3-2
CASSMAGSYNSPLHF,TRBJ1-6,15,TRBV30
CASSLGTGAEKLFF,TRBJ1-4,14,TRBV18
CSVQSGIGSPLHF,TRBJ1-6,13,TRBV29-1
CASSYVTGNYGYTF,TRBJ1-2,14,TRBV6-2/TRBV6-3
CASSSGLVTDTQYF,TRBJ2-3,14,TRBV19
CASSYVSGQPQHF,TRBJ1-5,13,TRBV6-5
CASSSGTGSEAFF,TRBJ1-1,13,TRBV9
CASSGRGVASGANVLTF,TRBJ2-6,17,TRBV6-1
CASSTQFPNEKLFF,TRBJ1-4,14,TRBV21-1
CASSPRDTNEKLFF,TRBJ1-4,14,TRBV6-5
CASSLVGEGTNEKLFF,TRBJ1-4,16,TRBV5-1
CASSGRGANYGYTF,TRBJ1-2,14,TRBV5-4
CASSETSGGAEHTDTQYF,TRBJ2-3,18,TRBV2
CASSAQATNQPQHF,TRBJ1-5,14,TRBV6-4
CSVEGGGKRTDTQYF,TRBJ2-3,15,TRBV29-1
CASSPRGTDGYTF,TRBJ1-2,13,TRBV18
CASSYPGLAGNNEQFF,TRBJ2-1,16,TRBV6-2/TRBV6-3
CAITAGGPNTEAFF,TRBJ1-1,14,TRBV10-3
CASSIGPLTDTQYF,TRBJ2-3,14,TRBV19
CASSLLDDLLHF,TRBJ1-6,12,TRBV7-9
CASSPAGGLDQPQHF,TRBJ1-5,15,TRBV5-1
CASSLDPGANTGELFF,TRBJ2-2,16,TRBV5-5
CASSPPTPPYEQYF,TRBJ2-7,14,TRBV18
CASSQDERQPNYGYTF,TRBJ1-2,16,TRBV4-3
CASYLPQGVNYGYTF,TRBJ1-2,15,TRBV28
CASGDSYNEQFF,TRBJ2-1,12,TRBV6-4
CASSLGQVGGNTIYF,TRBJ1-3,15,TRBV5-1